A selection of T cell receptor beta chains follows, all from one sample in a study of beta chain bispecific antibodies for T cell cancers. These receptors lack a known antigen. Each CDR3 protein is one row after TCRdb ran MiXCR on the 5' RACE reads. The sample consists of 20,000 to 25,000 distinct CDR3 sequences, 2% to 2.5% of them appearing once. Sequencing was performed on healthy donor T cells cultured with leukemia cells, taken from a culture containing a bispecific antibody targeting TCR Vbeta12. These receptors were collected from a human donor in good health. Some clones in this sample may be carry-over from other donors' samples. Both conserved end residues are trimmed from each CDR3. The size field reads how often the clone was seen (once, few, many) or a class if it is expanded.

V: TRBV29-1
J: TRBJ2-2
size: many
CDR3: SVEGESGELF

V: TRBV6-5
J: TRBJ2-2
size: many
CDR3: ASRTILAWDTGELF

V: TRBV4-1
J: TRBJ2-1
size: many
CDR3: ASSQDGQGISYNEQF

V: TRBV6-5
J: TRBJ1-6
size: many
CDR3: ASSSRIAQSAENPPLH

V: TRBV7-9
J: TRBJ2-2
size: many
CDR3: ASSPLRGTTNTGELF

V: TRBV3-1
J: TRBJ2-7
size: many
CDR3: ASSHFHEQY

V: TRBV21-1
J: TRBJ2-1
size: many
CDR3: ASSKKGPGFAVVGQF

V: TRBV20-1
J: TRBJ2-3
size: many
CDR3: SASVRGGGTDTQY

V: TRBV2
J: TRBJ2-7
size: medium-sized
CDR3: ASRLGAAYEQY

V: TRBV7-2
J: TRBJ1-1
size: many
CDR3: ASSWAGSGTEAF

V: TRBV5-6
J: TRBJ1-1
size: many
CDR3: ASSPIPGQGTPEAF

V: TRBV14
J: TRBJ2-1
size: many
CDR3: ASYRSSYNEQF

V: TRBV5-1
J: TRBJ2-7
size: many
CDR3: ASSLGHDLREQY

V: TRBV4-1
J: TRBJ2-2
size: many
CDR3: ASSREEGNTGELL

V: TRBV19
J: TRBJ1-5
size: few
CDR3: ASFSPGQPNQPQH

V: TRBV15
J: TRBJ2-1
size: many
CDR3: ATSRGREQF

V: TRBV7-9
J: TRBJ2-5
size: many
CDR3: ASSLGPRGGQETQY

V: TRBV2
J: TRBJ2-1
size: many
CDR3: ASSPAVSSYNEQF

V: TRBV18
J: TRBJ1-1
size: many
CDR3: ASSPRQGLEAF

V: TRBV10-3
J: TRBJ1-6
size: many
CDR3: AISESSGGSGPLH

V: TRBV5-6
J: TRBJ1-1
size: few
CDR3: ASSPGTGEAF

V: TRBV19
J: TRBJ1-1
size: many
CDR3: ASSRGPNTEAF